This T cell receptor beta chain was profiled in a study of T-cell reconstitution after alpha-beta-depleted transplantation in children. Unique molecular identifiers featured in how the TCRbeta library was prepared. Each CDR3 protein gets one entry after TCRdb re-called the PCR reads with MiXCR. The sample has fewer than 550,000 distinct CDR3 sequences; around 15% are singletons. In its sample, this clonotype was seen a few times. Trimming cost V 4 bases and J 5 bases, with 11 bases left between them. CDR1 MGHRA and CDR2 YSYEKL come from the germline V gene. The CDR3 extends over 13 amino acids. Sequencing used PBMCs, mostly from graft donor cells, obtained 360 days after TCRalphabeta/CD19-depleted stem cell transplant. This clonotype was obtained from a boy in the first two years of life who had a stem cell transplant for Wiskott-Aldrich syndrome, so the T cells may come from the graft donor. V usage is TRBV4-1 and J usage is TRBJ2-5; D call uncertain. The CDR3 nucleotides read TGCGCCAGCAGCCCGGTCGGTACGGAGACCCAGTACTTC. It translates to CASSPVGTETQYF.